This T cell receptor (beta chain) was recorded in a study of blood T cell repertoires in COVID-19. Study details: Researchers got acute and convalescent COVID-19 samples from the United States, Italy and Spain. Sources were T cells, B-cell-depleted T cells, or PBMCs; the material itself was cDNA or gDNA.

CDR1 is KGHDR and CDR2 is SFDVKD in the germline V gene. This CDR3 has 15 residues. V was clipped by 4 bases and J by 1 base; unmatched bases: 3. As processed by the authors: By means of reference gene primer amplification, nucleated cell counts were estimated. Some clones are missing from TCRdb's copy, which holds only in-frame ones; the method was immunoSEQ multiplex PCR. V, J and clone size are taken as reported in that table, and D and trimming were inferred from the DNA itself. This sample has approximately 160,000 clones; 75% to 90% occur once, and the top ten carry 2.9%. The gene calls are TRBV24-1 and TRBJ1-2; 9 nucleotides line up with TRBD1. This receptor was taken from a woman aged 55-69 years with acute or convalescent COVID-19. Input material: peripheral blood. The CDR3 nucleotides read TGTGCCACCAGTGACGGGACAGGGTTTAACTATGGCTACACCTTC. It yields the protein CATSDGTGFNYGYTF.